This T cell receptor (beta chain) was captured by sequencing in a study of cytomegalovirus exposure and HLA in healthy donors (dated by TCRdb to about 2017). Looking at the study overall: An earlier analysis of approximately 550 of the donors reported 276 Gb of sequence data and roughly 110 million unique TCR beta sequences from about 200 million T cells. Besides the first cohort of 666 subjects, a separate validation cohort made up of roughly 120 different subjects was used. The study aimed to test whether signatures of past pathogen exposure could be identified by cataloging public T cell receptors. The study profiled the T cell repertoires of fewer than 850 subjects by immunosequencing and related them to cytomegalovirus serostatus. Roughly five DR-DQ haplotypes were handled as single units for association and clustering because linkage in the cohort was strong. Rather than using new phenotypic data, the later analysis identified candidate immune exposures from TCR beta sequences and from how often those sequences occurred across donors. An earlier analysis of around 580 of the donors used high-throughput TCR beta sequencing to judge whether each TCR beta V gene segment behaved as functional or pseudogenic. The genetic ancestry cluster associated with self-reported Caucasian donors included roughly 84% of the roughly 400 genotyped donors. Typing coverage varied by locus: roughly 629-630 donors for A, B, C, DRB1 and DQB1; roughly 510 for DQA1; about 600 for DPA1; 450 to 480 for DPB1. Among 300 to 500 genotyped donors of the cohort, an average of roughly 230,000 unique TCR beta nucleotide sequences was sequenced per donor, of which about 18% were non-productive. A later analysis re-analyzed previously published TCR beta repertoires from 500 to 700 donors and added high-resolution HLA genotyping to study TCR occurrence patterns. A later genetic analysis took genome-wide SNP genotypes for about 55% of the 666 donors and used that subset as a discovery cohort. Donor age, sex, ethnicity and CMV serostatus were compiled alongside the repertoire data. Every repertoire in the discovery cohort had been generated on one and the same sequencing platform. An early release covering roughly 640 HLA-typed donors comprised approximately 300 gigabases of sequencing data and approximately 80 million unique TCR sequences. Both class I and class II loci were covered by HLA typing, at four-digit resolution. The study combined high-throughput TCR immunosequencing, statistical association of individual TCRs with disease status, and machine learning to predict cytomegalovirus infection status.

Library creation used the immunoSEQ multiplex PCR assay. For the multiplex PCR, a mixture combining 60 forward primers for TCR Vbeta segments and 13 reverse primers for TCR Jbeta segments was used. A multiplex PCR assay on genomic DNA amplified the CDR3 region of rearranged TCR beta genes. The amplified TCR beta libraries were sequenced on the Illumina HiSeq System as 87-base-pair reads. Regarding the original processing steps: Across the 666 repertoires, a later analysis counted approximately 83 million unique TCR beta chains, 9.5 million to 12 million of which were shared by at least two donors. Raw reads were error-corrected and collapsed into unique sequences by a nearest-neighbor algorithm in which closely related sequences were merged to remove PCR and sequencing errors. Alignment of CDR3 sequences to IMGT reference sequences was used to assign V, D and J gene segments. For a sequence to be retained, a match of at least six nucleotides was required to both a V gene segment and a J gene segment. A rearrangement counted as productive if the CDR3 had no stop codons and remained in frame with V and J, and every other rearrangement counted as non-productive. CDR3 was defined according to IMGT convention as the region running from the second conserved V-encoded cysteine to the conserved J-encoded phenylalanine. In an earlier analysis of 550 to 650 of the donors, sequences lacking an unambiguous match to a single V gene segment were excluded. In an earlier analysis of roughly 600 of the donors, a V segment was called functional when productive rearrangements were above 56.7%, and segregating when the standard deviation between donors exceeded 5%. A statistical classification framework was developed to diagnose cytomegalovirus status using the catalog of TCR beta chain sequences. In a later analysis, TCR nucleotide sequences were compared against IMGT/GENE-DB human TR gene sequences so that V and J genes could be assigned. The TCRdist pipeline was used in a later analysis to assign CDR3 sequences and most-parsimonious VDJ recombination scenarios. A later analysis defined each TCR beta chain by its CDR3 amino acid sequence plus V-gene family, and excluded reads lacking a unique V-gene family. In a later analysis, a few hundred highly shared, low-generation-probability nucleotide sequences were removed to address suspected cross-contamination and a sequencing artifact. In a later analysis, a clonal expansion index for each public chain was calculated from normalized within-repertoire ranks of inferred template counts. In a later analysis, generation probabilities were computed with a VDJ recombination model fitted to out-of-frame rearrangements, and the resulting probabilities were checked against IGoR. Hypergeometric tests were used in a later analysis to score TCR-TCR, TCR-HLA and TCR-CMV co-occurrence, with a repertoire-size bias correction applied to the TCR pairs. A later analysis estimated false discovery rates by permuting HLA or CMV assignments 20 times. A later analysis grouped co-occurring TCRs with DBSCAN, adding TCRdist sequence similarity when clustering within HLA-allele-positive subsets. Repertoires with fewer than 30,000 or more than 120,000 public chains were left out of co-occurrence clustering, as were five repertoires with anomalous nucleotide sharing. In TCRdb, the immuneACCESS table is reduced to in-frame sequences with V and J assigned. These tables do not hold every clone; where another copy was compared, an unresolved V gene accounts for under half, and the others remain unexplained. Clone size and the V and J calls come from that table; the DNA yielded D and trimming. The sample records around 76,000 clones, 60% to 85% of which are singletons. The ten top clones hold less than 2% of the sample.

In regard to this clone: Its antigen is unknown. No base quality information exists; no much larger clone differs at one position.

Overall study outcomes, separate from this receptor: A group of highly shared sequence variants was considered likely to be a technical artifact of the sequencing pipeline. In the study, approximately 150 TCR beta chains were listed as associated with cytomegalovirus. Correlated functional status among segregating V segments might be attributable to linkage disequilibrium, but an unknown experimental factor could not be ruled out. About 15 rarely observed V segments, including chromosome 9 orphons, were excluded from the earlier analysis of about 500 of the donors because counts were too low. The presence/absence analyses assumed that sequencing depth was roughly uniform across donors, and that assumption may not be true. A later analysis found that most CMV-associated TCR beta chains appeared HLA-restricted, with HLA associations seemingly driven largely by CMV exposure. A later genetic analysis reported fewer N-insertions in productive TCRs among donors in an Asian-associated ancestry cluster than the roughly 640-donor mean. Specific HLA alleles were associated with 15,000 to 20,000 TCR beta sequences at a false discovery rate of 0.05 in a later analysis. A further reported finding was that TCR beta sequences accurately predicted the HLA-A and HLA-B alleles for most subjects in the first cohort. CMV serostatus was the only immune exposure information available for the cohort. In vitro tests confirmed that a few of the cytomegalovirus-associated TCR beta chains recognize cytomegalovirus antigens. The classifier was reported to diagnose cytomegalovirus status with high specificity and sensitivity in both the original and validation cohorts. Broadly in line with IMGT annotations, most TCR beta V segments showed up in productive rearrangements about 87% or about 30% of the time in an earlier analysis of around 550 of the donors. When HLA alleles, especially DR and DQ, strongly co-occurred, TCR associations were difficult to assign to individual alleles. A later analysis found that HLA-associated TCR beta chains were more clonally expanded and had lower generation probabilities than equally common non-associated chains. Because some donors lacked HLA typing at each locus, the association tests relied only on the typed subset. This cohort had only TCR beta chains sequenced, and the lack of alpha or paired-chain data limited which features could be detected. It was suggested by the authors that the approach could potentially be generalized to other disease states and immunological phenotypes. Across donors, most TCR sequences were observed very rarely, whereas some public TCRs were present in many individuals. In a later analysis, several top co-occurrence clusters were reported to appear linked to parvovirus B19, influenza, CMV and Epstein-Barr virus. A later genetic analysis associated a missense DCLRE1C variant with V-gene and J-gene trimming of TCR beta chains, and an independent cohort replicated the association. In a later analysis, the rate of TCR association differed among HLA loci, with DRB1 alleles having the most associated TCRs and HLA-C alleles having the fewest.

In total, around 600 healthy bone marrow donors made up the cohort. At the time of sampling, all cohort members were nominally healthy, though unrecorded immune exposures were likely present. The donor tested CMV seronegative, placing the donor among the roughly 400 seronegative members of the cohort. Each donor provided a peripheral blood sample, and peripheral blood mononuclear cells were used for TCR beta sequencing. Genomic DNA extraction from the blood cell samples was performed with the Qiagen DNeasy Blood Extraction Kit. This sequence was found in a middle-aged man in good health and CMV-seronegative. Sequencing was carried out using PBMCs.

DNA sequence: TGTGCCAGCAGCTCCCCTTCGACTACGTTCTTC. Its protein reads: CASSSPSTTFF. The chain couples TRBV7-8 to TRBJ2-1, with TRBD2 tentatively as D gene (5 bases match). The trim is 4 bases for V and 15 bases for J, with a gap of 13 bases between the germline ends. The germline V gene gives CDR1 as SGHVS and CDR2 as FQNEAQ. The CDR3 numbers 11 residues from cysteine through phenylalanine. Kept here is only the CDR3 DNA, which spans 33 bases and is read in frame from base 1.